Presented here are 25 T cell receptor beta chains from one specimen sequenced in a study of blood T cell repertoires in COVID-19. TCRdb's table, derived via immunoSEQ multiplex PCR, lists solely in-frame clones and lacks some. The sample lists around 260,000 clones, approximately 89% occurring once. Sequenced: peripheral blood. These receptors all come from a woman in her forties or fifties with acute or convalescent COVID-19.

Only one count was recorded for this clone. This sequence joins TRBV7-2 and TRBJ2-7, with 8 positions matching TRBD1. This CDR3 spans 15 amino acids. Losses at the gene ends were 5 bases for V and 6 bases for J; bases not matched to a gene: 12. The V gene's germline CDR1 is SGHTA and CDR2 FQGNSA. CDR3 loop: CASSMQTGVLAEQYF. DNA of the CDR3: TGTGCCAGCAGCATGCAGACAGGGGTGCTGGCCGAGCAGTACTTC.

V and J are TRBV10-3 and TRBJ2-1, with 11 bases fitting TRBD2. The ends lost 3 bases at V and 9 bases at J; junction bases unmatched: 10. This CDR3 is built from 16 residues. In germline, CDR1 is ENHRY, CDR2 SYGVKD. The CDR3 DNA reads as TGTGCCATCAGTGATCAACTAGCGGGAGATAAAACTGAGCAGTTCTTC. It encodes CAISDQLAGDKTEQFF.

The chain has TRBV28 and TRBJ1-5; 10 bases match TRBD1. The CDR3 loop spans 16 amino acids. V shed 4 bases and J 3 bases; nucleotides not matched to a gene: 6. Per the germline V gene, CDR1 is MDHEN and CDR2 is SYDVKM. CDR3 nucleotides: TGTGCCAGCAGTTCACCCGGGACAGGGGACAATCAGCCCCAGCATTTT. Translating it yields CASSSPGTGDNQPQHF.

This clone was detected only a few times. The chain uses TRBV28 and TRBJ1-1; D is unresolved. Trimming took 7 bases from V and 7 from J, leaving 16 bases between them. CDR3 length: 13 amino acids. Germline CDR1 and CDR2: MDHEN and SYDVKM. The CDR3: CASKNPGYSEAFF. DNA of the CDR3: TGTGCCAGCAAGAACCCGGGGTACAGTGAAGCTTTCTTT.

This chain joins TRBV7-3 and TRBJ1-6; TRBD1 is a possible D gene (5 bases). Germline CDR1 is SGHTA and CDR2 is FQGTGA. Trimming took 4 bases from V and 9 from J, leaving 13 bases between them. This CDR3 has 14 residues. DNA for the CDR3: TGTGCCAGCAGCTCCCGGGGGAAGCGTTCACCCCTCCACTTT. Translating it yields CASSSRGKRSPLHF.

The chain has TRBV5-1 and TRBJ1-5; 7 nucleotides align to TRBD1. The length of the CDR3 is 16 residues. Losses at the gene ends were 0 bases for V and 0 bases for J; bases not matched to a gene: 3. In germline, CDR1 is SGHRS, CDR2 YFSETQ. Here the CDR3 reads CASSLGTGISNQPQHF. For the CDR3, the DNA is TGCGCCAGCAGCTTGGGGACAGGAATTAGCAATCAGCCCCAGCATTTT. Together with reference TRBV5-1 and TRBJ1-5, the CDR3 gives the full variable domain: KAGVTQTPRYLIKTRGQQVTLSCSPISGHRSVSWYQQTPGQGLQFLFEYFSETQRNKGNFPGRFSGRQFSNSRSEMNVSTLELGDSALYLCASSLGTGISNQPQHFGDGTRLSIL.

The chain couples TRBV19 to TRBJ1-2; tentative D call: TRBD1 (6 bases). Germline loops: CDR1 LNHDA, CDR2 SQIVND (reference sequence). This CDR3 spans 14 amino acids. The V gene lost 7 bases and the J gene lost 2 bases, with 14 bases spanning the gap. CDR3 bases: TGTGCCAGTACCACAGGGTTTCTGAACTATGGCTACACCTTC. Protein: CASTTGFLNYGYTF.

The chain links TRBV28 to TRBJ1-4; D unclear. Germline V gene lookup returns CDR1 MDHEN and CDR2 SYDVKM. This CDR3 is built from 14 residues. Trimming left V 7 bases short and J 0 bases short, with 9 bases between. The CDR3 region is CASKGDATNEKLFF. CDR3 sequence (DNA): TGTGCCAGCAAGGGAGACGCAACTAATGAAAAACTGTTTTTT.

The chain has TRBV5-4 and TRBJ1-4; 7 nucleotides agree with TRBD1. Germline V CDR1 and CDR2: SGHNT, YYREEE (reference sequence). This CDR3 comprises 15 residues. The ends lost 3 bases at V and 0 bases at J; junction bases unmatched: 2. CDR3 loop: CASSSTGATNEKLFF. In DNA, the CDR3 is TGTGCCAGCAGCTCCACAGGGGCAACTAATGAAAAACTGTTTTTT.

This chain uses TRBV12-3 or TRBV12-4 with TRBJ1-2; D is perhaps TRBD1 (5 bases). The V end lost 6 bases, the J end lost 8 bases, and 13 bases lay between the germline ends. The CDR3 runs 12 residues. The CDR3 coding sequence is TGTGCCAGCAGACGGGACTTCGGCGGCTACACCTTC. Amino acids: CASRRDFGGYTF.

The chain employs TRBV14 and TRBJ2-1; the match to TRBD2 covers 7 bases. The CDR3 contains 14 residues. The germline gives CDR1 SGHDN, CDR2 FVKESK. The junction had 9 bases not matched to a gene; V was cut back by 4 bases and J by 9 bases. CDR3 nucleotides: TGTGCCAGCAGCCCCCTCGCGGGAGTCGGTGAGCAGTTCTTC. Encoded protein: CASSPLAGVGEQFF.

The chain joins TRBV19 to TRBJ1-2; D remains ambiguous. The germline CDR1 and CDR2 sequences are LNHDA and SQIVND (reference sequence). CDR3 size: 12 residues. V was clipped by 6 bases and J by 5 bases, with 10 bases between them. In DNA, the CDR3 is TGTGCCAGTAGCTTAGACAAGTATGGCTACACCTTC. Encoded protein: CASSLDKYGYTF.

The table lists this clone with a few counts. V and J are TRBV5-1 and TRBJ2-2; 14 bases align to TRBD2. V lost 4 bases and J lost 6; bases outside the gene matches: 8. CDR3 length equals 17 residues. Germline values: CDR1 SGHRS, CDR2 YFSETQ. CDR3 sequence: CASSHSGTSGSPGELFF. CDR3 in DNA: TGCGCCAGCAGCCACTCCGGGACTAGCGGGAGTCCCGGGGAGCTGTTTTTT.

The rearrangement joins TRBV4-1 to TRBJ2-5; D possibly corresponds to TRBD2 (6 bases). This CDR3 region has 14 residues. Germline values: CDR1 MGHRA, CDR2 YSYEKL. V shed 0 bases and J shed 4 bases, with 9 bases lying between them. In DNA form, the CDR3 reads TGCGCCAGCAGCCAAGAAGAGCGGGCAGAGACCCAGTACTTC. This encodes CASSQEERAETQYF.

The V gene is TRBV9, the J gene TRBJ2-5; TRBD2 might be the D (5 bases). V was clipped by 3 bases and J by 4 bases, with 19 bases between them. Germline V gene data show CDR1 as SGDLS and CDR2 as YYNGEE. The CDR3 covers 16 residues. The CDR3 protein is CASSEGNTGGPETQYF. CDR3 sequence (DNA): TGTGCCAGCAGCGAAGGGAACACCGGAGGTCCAGAGACCCAGTACTTC. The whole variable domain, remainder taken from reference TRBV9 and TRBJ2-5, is DSGVTQTPKHLITATGQRVTLRCSPRSGDLSVYWYQQSLDQGLQFLIQYYNGEERAKGNILERFSAQQFPDLHSELNLSSLELGDSALYFCASSEGNTGGPETQYFGPGTRLLVL.

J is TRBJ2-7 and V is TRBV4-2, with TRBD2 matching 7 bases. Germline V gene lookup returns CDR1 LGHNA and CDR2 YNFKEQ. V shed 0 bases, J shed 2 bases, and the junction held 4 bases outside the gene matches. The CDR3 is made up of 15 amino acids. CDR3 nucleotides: TGTGCCAGCAGCCAAGATGGGGGGGGTACCTACGAGCAGTACTTC. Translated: CASSQDGGGTYEQYF.

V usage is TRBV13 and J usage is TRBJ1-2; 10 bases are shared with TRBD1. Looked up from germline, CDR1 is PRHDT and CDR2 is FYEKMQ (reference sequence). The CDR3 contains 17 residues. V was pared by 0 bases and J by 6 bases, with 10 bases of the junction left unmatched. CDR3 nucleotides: TGTGCCAGCAGCTTAGGGCCGGGGACAGGGGTTTATGATGGCTACACCTTC. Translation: CASSLGPGTGVYDGYTF.

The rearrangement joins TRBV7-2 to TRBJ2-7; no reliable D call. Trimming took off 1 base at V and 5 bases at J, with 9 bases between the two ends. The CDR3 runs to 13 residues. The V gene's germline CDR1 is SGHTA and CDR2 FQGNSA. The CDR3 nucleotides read TGTGCCAGCAGCTTAGGTCAGGTCAACGAGCAGTACTTC. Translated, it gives CASSLGQVNEQYF.

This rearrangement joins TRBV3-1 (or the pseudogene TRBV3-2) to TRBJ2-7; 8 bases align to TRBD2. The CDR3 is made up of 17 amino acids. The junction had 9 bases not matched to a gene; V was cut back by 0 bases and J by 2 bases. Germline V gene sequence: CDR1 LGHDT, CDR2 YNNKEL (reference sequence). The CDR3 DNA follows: TGTGCCAGCAGCCAAGATGCGTGGGGACTAGTAGCCTACGAGCAGTACTTC. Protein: CASSQDAWGLVAYEQYF.

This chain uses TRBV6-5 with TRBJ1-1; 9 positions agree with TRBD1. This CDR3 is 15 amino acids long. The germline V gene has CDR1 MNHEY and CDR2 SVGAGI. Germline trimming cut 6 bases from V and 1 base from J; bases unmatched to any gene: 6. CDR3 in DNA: TGTGCCAGCAGGGACGGGACAGGGTGGAACACTGAAGCTTTCTTT. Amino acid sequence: CASRDGTGWNTEAFF.

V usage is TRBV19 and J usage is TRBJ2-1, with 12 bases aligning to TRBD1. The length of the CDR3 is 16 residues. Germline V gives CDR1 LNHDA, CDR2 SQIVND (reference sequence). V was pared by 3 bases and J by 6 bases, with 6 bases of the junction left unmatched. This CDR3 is CASSMPGQGASNEQFF. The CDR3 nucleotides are TGTGCCAGTAGTATGCCGGGACAGGGGGCCTCCAATGAGCAGTTCTTC.

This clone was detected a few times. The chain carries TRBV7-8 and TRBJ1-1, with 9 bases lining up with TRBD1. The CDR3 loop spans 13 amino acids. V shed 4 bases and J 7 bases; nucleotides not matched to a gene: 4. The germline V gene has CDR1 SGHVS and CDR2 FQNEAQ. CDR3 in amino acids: CASSSDRGGEAFF. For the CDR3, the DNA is TGTGCCAGCAGCTCGGACAGGGGAGGTGAAGCTTTCTTT.

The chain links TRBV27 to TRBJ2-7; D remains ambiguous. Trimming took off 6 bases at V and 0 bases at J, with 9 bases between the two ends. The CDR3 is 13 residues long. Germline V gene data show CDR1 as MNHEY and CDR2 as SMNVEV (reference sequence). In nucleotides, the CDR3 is TGTGCCAGCAGGGCCCATGGCTCCTACGAGCAGTACTTC. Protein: CASRAHGSYEQYF.

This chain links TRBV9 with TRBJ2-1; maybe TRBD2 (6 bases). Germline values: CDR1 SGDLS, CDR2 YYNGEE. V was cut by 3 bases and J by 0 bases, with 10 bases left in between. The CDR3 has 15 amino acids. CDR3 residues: CASSGYSGSYNEQFF. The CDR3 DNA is TGTGCCAGCAGCGGCTATAGCGGCTCCTACAATGAGCAGTTCTTC.

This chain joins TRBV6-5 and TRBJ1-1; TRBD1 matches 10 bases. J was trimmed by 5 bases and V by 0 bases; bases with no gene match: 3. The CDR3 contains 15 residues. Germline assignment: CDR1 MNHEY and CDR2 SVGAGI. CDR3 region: CASSYSTGGWTEAFF. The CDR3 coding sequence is TGTGCCAGCAGTTACTCGACAGGGGGCTGGACTGAAGCTTTCTTT.